These 7 T cell receptor beta chains share one sample of origin, sequenced in a study of T cell changes during pregnancy in multiple sclerosis. Method: immunoSEQ multiplex PCR; TCRdb's copy keeps in-frame clones and lacks some. The data hold around 130,000 clones, with less than 97% observed a single time. Source: peripheral blood, taken after pregnancy. The source of these receptors is a female donor with multiple sclerosis, enrolled in a pregnancy study.

V usage is TRBV5-1 and J usage is TRBJ1-2; the D is unclear. V was pared by 1 base and J by 2 bases, with 15 bases between. There are 16 residues in the CDR3. Germline CDR1 reads SGHRS; CDR2 reads YFSETQ. The CDR3 bases are TGCGCCAGCAGCTTGTCCCCCGGGAGTGTAAACTATGGCTACACCTTC. As protein: CASSLSPGSVNYGYTF.

This chain links TRBV7-2 with TRBJ2-1, with 13 positions matching TRBD2. Germline trimming cut 4 bases from V and 9 bases from J; bases unmatched to any gene: 6. Germline CDR1 SGHTA, CDR2 FQGNSA. The CDR3 is 15 residues long. The CDR3 region has the DNA TGTGCCAGCAGCTCAAGGACTAGCGGGAGTTCTGAGCAGTTCTTC. Protein product: CASSSRTSGSSEQFF.

V usage is TRBV28 and J usage is TRBJ1-4, with 8 bases that match TRBD1. Germline V gives CDR1 MDHEN, CDR2 SYDVKM. Losses at the gene ends were 10 bases for V and 2 bases for J; bases not matched to a gene: 12. This CDR3 is built from 16 residues. The CDR3 region is CATHTGGSGTNEKLFF. CDR3 DNA sequence: TGTGCCACACACACAGGGGGGTCGGGCACTAATGAAAAACTGTTTTTT.

This sequence joins TRBV6-6 and TRBJ2-2; D not certain. Germline values: CDR1 MNHNY, CDR2 SVGAGI (reference sequence). Trimming cost V 2 bases and J 1 base, with 8 bases left between them. The CDR3 loop spans 15 amino acids. The CDR3 spells CASSYGARNTGELFF. In DNA, the CDR3 is TGTGCCAGCAGTTACGGTGCCAGGAACACCGGGGAGCTGTTTTTT.

The chain joins TRBV7-9 to TRBJ2-1, with a tentative D call TRBD2 (6 bases). Germline V gene sequence: CDR1 SEHNR, CDR2 FQNEAQ (reference sequence). This CDR3 has 15 amino acids. The V end lost 9 bases, the J end lost 0 bases, and 15 bases lay between the germline ends. CDR3 DNA: TGTGCCAGTTTCGCCGTGGGGGGCTCCTACAATGAGCAGTTCTTC. It encodes CASFAVGGSYNEQFF.

The V gene is TRBV5-1, the J gene TRBJ2-7, with 11 bases matching TRBD2. Trimming removed 4 bases from V and 3 bases from J; junction bases left unmatched: 9. The CDR3 is 16 residues long. Germline CDR1 SGHRS, CDR2 YFSETQ. CDR3: CASSPRGTSGNYEQYF. The CDR3 DNA sequence: TGCGCCAGCAGCCCCCGGGGGACTAGCGGCAACTACGAGCAGTACTTC. Full variable domain (remainder filled in from reference TRBV5-1 and TRBJ2-7): KAGVTQTPRYLIKTRGQQVTLSCSPISGHRSVSWYQQTPGQGLQFLFEYFSETQRNKGNFPGRFSGRQFSNSRSEMNVSTLELGDSALYLCASSPRGTSGNYEQYFGPGTRLTVT.

DNA for the CDR3: TGTGCCAGCAGCTTAGGGGGCCGGGTCACTGAAGCTTTCTTT. Its translation is CASSLGGRVTEAFF. V usage is TRBV11-2 and J usage is TRBJ1-1; D is possibly TRBD1 (5 bases). Trimming cost V 1 base and J 4 bases, with 10 bases left between them. The CDR3 totals 14 residues. Germline CDR1 and CDR2: SGHAT and FQNNGV.